This entry concerns a single T cell receptor beta chain. This clone was found a few times. Its recognized antigen is unknown. There are no base qualities to consult, and no much larger clone falls within one base. The data were obtained in a study of cytomegalovirus exposure and HLA in healthy donors (dated by TCRdb to about 2017). Background for the entire study: An earlier analysis of some 600 of the donors reported 276 Gb of sequence data and 117 million unique TCR beta sequences obtained from some 200 million T cells. To study patterns of TCR occurrence, a later analysis re-analyzed previously published TCR beta repertoires from 550 to 800 donors and added high-resolution HLA genotyping. Among roughly 370 genotyped donors of the cohort, an average of around 240,000 unique TCR beta nucleotide sequences were sequenced per donor, around 18% of them non-productive. All discovery cohort repertoires had been generated using a single sequencing platform. An early release that covered some 630 HLA-typed donors contained about 300 gigabases of sequencing data and about 84 million unique TCR sequences. The aim of the study was to test whether cataloging public T cell receptors could identify signatures of past pathogen exposure. Among the roughly 400 genotyped donors, approximately 82% belonged to the genetic ancestry cluster associated with self-reported Caucasian donors. The number of donors typed differed by locus, with roughly 620-630 for A, B, C, DRB1 and DQB1, more than 500 for DQA1, 600 to 610 for DPA1, and around 430 for DPB1. In a later genetic analysis, genome-wide SNP genotypes for about three fifths of the 666 donors were used, and that subset was treated as a discovery cohort. In the later analysis, no new phenotypic data were used to find candidate immune exposures; instead, reliance was placed on TCR beta sequences and their occurrence across donors. The study profiled the T cell repertoires of hundreds of subjects by immunosequencing and related them to cytomegalovirus serostatus. Along with the roughly 670-subject first cohort, a separate validation cohort of around 120 different subjects was used. Because of strong linkage in the cohort, five DR-DQ haplotypes were treated as single units for association and clustering. HLA typing covered class I and class II loci at four-digit resolution. High-throughput TCR immunosequencing, statistical association of individual TCRs with disease status, and machine learning were combined to predict cytomegalovirus infection status. An earlier analysis of some 500 of the donors used high-throughput TCR beta sequencing to judge whether each TCR beta V gene segment behaved as functional or pseudogenic. Alongside the repertoire data, information on donor age, sex, ethnicity and CMV serostatus was compiled.

The library relied on the immunoSEQ multiplex PCR assay. The multiplex PCR relied on a mix of 60 forward primers for TCR Vbeta segments and 13 reverse primers for TCR Jbeta segments. A multiplex PCR assay on genomic DNA amplified the CDR3 region of rearranged TCR beta genes. On the Illumina HiSeq System, the amplified TCR beta libraries were sequenced as 87-base-pair reads. In the original analysis: In a later analysis, 77 million or so unique TCR beta chains were counted across the approximately 670 repertoires, and roughly 11 million of these chains were shared by at least two donors. A nearest-neighbor algorithm error-corrected the raw reads and collapsed the reads into unique sequences, merging closely related sequences to remove PCR and sequencing errors. CDR3 sequences were aligned to IMGT reference sequences to assign V, D and J gene segments. For a sequence to be retained, a match of at least six nucleotides to both a V gene segment and a J gene segment was required. A rearrangement was called productive if the CDR3 had no stop codons and remained in frame with V and J, and every other rearrangement was called non-productive. CDR3 was defined according to IMGT convention as the region running from the second conserved V-encoded cysteine to the conserved J-encoded phenylalanine. Sequences without an unambiguous match to a single V gene segment were excluded from the earlier analysis of about 600 of the donors. In an earlier analysis of 587 of the donors, V segments were called functional above 56.7% productive rearrangements and were called segregating when the between-donor standard deviation exceeded 5%. A statistical classification framework was built for diagnosing cytomegalovirus status from the catalog of TCR beta chain sequences. In a later analysis, TCR nucleotide sequences were compared against IMGT/GENE-DB human TR gene sequences so that V and J genes could be assigned. Using the TCRdist pipeline, a later analysis assigned CDR3 sequences along with most-parsimonious VDJ recombination scenarios. In a later analysis, every TCR beta chain was defined by the combination of its CDR3 amino acid sequence and its V-gene family, and reads without a unique V-gene family were dropped. As a way to deal with suspected cross-contamination and a sequencing artifact, a later analysis dropped roughly 600 nucleotide sequences that were highly shared and had low generation probability. In a later analysis, a clonal expansion index was calculated for each public chain from normalized within-repertoire ranks of inferred template counts. In a later analysis, generation probabilities were computed with a VDJ recombination model fitted to out-of-frame rearrangements, and the resulting probabilities were checked against IGoR. A later analysis scored TCR-TCR, TCR-HLA and TCR-CMV co-occurrence with hypergeometric tests, applying a repertoire-size bias correction to TCR pairs. A later analysis estimated false discovery rates by permuting HLA or CMV assignments 20 times. In a later analysis, co-occurring TCRs were grouped using DBSCAN, and TCRdist sequence similarity was added for clustering within HLA-allele-positive subsets. Repertoires with fewer than 30,000 or more than 120,000 public chains, plus five repertoires with anomalous nucleotide sharing, were excluded from co-occurrence clustering. Entries here come from immuneACCESS through TCRdb and include only in-frame sequences with V and J called. Some clones fail to appear in such tables; in the studies checked, an unresolved V gene covers under half of the shortfall, and the cause of the remainder is unknown. From that table come the V and J calls and clone size; the DNA was used to work out D and trimming. This sample has approximately 76,000 clones in its table, and about 60% of those were observed once. The leading ten clones occupy 5% to 6% of the sample.

The cohort comprised fewer than 750 healthy bone marrow donors. Cohort members were all nominally healthy when sampled, although unrecorded immune exposures were likely present. The donor tested CMV seropositive, placing the donor among the approximately 290 seropositive members of the cohort. A peripheral blood sample was collected from each donor, and TCR beta sequencing was performed on peripheral blood mononuclear cells. The Qiagen DNeasy Blood Extraction Kit was used to extract genomic DNA from the blood cell samples. The research as a whole found: Strong co-occurrence of HLA alleles, especially DR and DQ, made assigning TCR associations to individual alleles difficult. An association between a missense DCLRE1C variant and V-gene and J-gene trimming of TCR beta chains was found in a later genetic analysis and replicated in an independent cohort. Most CMV-associated TCR beta chains appeared to be HLA-restricted in a later analysis, and the HLA associations seemed to be driven largely by CMV exposure. The study gave a list of under 200 TCR beta chains associated with cytomegalovirus. Sequencing depth was assumed to be roughly uniform across donors in the presence/absence analyses, though that assumption may not hold. HLA typing was unavailable for some donors at each locus, so association tests used only the typed subset. The only immune exposure information available for the cohort was CMV serostatus. In both the original and validation cohorts, the classifier was reported to diagnose cytomegalovirus status with high specificity and sensitivity. A cluster of highly shared sequence variants was judged likely to be a technical artifact of the sequencing pipeline. At a false discovery rate of 0.05, a later analysis linked under 20,000 TCR beta sequences to specific HLA alleles. A later analysis reported that several top co-occurrence clusters appeared linked to parvovirus B19, influenza, CMV and Epstein-Barr virus. It was suggested by the authors that the approach could potentially be generalized to other disease states and immunological phenotypes. A few of the identified cytomegalovirus-associated TCR beta chains were confirmed in vitro to be specific for cytomegalovirus antigens. Linkage disequilibrium might explain the correlated functional status among segregating V segments, but an unknown experimental factor could not be ruled out. A further reported finding was that TCR beta sequences accurately predicted the HLA-A and HLA-B alleles for most subjects in the first cohort. A later analysis found that HLA-associated TCR beta chains were more clonally expanded and had lower generation probabilities than equally common non-associated chains. A later analysis found that TCR association rates varied across HLA loci, with DRB1 alleles showing the most associated TCRs and HLA-C alleles the fewest. Some IMGT-functional V segments, including TRBV6-2 and TRBV6-3, could not be told apart with the 87-base-pair reads, so those segments were excluded. Most TCR sequences were observed very rarely across donors, whereas some public TCRs were present in many individuals. According to a later genetic analysis, donors in an Asian-associated ancestry cluster had fewer N-insertions in productive TCRs than the roughly 700-donor mean. An earlier analysis of some 560 of the donors showed that most TCR beta V segments appeared in productive rearrangements either about 87% or about 30% of the time, which broadly matched IMGT annotations. Approximately 18 rarely observed V segments, including chromosome 9 orphons, were excluded from the earlier analysis of about 610 of the donors because counts were too low. In this cohort, only TCR beta chains were sequenced, and detectable features were limited by the absence of alpha or paired-chain data.

V drops 2 bases and J drops 2 bases, leaving 2 bases in between. Reading the germline V gene gives CDR1 MNHNS and CDR2 SASEGT. From the cysteine up to the phenylalanine, the CDR3 has a length of 12 residues. The read is trimmed to its CDR3 DNA, 36 bases read in frame from base 1. Sequencing used PBMCs. The sequence joins TRBV6-1 to TRBJ2-3; the D gene is unclear. This TCR derives from a man in his thirties or forties in good health and CMV-seropositive. CDR3 protein: CASSEYTDTQYF. The DNA sequence is as follows: TGTGCCAGCAGTGAATACACAGATACGCAGTATTTT.